Following are 21 T cell receptor beta chains from one sample sequenced in a study of T cells in women clearing cervical HPV infection. Data came from immunoSEQ multiplex PCR; TCRdb stores just in-frame clones and leaves some out. The sample holds some 30,000 clones. Sequencing was done on a sample of blood buffy coat. The receptors come from a woman aged 18-70 years with a cervical HPV16 infection that either progressed to CIN3+ or cleared (not recorded which).

In the case of this clone: Read coverage stops 3 residues before the CDR3 terminus; the germline J gene supplies the remainder. The chain carries TRBV2 and TRBJ1-2, with D maybe TRBD1 (5 bases). Germline CDR1 reads SNHLY; CDR2 reads FYNNEI. The V and J ends lost 9 bases and 0 bases respectively, with 14 bases between them. This CDR3 has 14 residues. CDR3 DNA, as far as it was read: TGTGCCAGTGGTGGGGACTTTACTAACTATGGC. Its protein is CASGGDFTNYG. The entire CDR3 protein reads CASGGDFTNYGYTF.

Regarding this clone: The junction differs from germline at one of its ends, possibly a read error. The DNA ends 3 residues before the CDR3 does, and the rest of the CDR3 is filled in from the germline J gene. The same CDR3 is also encoded by other DNA sequences in this sample. The gene calls are TRBV20-1 and TRBJ1-1; TRBD1 is a possible D gene (6 bases). In germline, CDR1 is DFQATT, CDR2 SNEGSKA (reference sequence). CDR3 size: 14 residues. Incomplete CDR3 DNA: TGCAGCGCTAGAGATGGACAGCAAAGGACTGAA. The encoded protein is CSARDGQQRTE. The CDR3 as a whole reads CSARDGQQRTEAFF.

The covered CDR3 bases are TGTGCCAGCATCCCCGCCTCAGGAAGCGGGAGCTACGAG. This codes for CASIPASGSGSYE. The complete CDR3 protein is CASIPASGSGSYEQYF. V is TRBV28 and J is TRBJ2-7, with 8 bases lining up with TRBD2. The read ends 3 residues shy of where the CDR3 ends; the end is completed using the germline J gene. With 7 bases clipped from V and 3 bases from J, the junction kept 14 bases outside the gene matches. Germline lookup yields CDR1 MDHEN and CDR2 SYDVKM. The length of the CDR3 is 16 residues.

This chain's CDR3 is CASSQGLTYEQYF. The CDR3 DNA, read in part, is TGTGCCAGCAGCCAGGGACTGACCTACGAG. The chain joins TRBV5-8 to TRBJ2-7; TRBD2 is a possible D gene (6 bases). The read halts 3 residues ahead of the CDR3 end, with the missing end drawn from the germline J gene. The CDR3 length is 13 residues. Germline V gene lookup returns CDR1 SGHTS and CDR2 YDEGEE. The V end lost 4 bases, the J end lost 2 bases, and 10 bases lay between the germline ends.

In the case of this clone: With the read ending 3 residues before the CDR3 end, the germline J gene is used to fill in that end. V and J are TRBV5-1 and TRBJ1-6; 7 bases are a match to TRBD1. Germline CDR1 is SGHRS and CDR2 is YFSETQ. CDR3 size: 17 residues. The ends lost 0 bases at V and 1 base at J; junction bases unmatched: 4. CDR3 amino acids: CASSLDRGGSYNSPLHF. Incomplete CDR3 DNA: TGCGCCAGCAGCTTGGACAGGGGAGGGTCCTATAATTCACCC.

On this clone: The read gets to within 3 residues of the CDR3 end, and the germline J gene fills in the rest. V gene TRBV7-8 combines with J gene TRBJ2-7; 12 bases are shared with TRBD1. The CDR3 spans 15 residues. CDR1 SGHVS and CDR2 FQNEAQ come from the germline V gene. V lost 2 bases, J lost 6 bases, and 5 bases stayed unmatched. CDR3 protein: CASSLLRDRGREQYF. The CDR3 DNA, read in part, is TGTGCCAGCAGCTTATTACGGGACAGGGGGCGCGAG. Supplemented by reference TRBV7-8 and TRBJ2-7, the full variable domain reads GAGVSQSPRYKVAKRGQDVALRCDPISGHVSLFWYQQALGQGPEFLTYFQNEAQLDKSGLPSDRFFAERPEGSVSTLKIQRTQQEDSAVYLCASSLLRDRGREQYFGPGTRLTVT.

Concerning this clone itself: The read stops 3 residues short of the end of the CDR3; the missing end is completed from the germline J gene. The V and J genes are TRBV4-1 and TRBJ1-1; possible D gene TRBD1, 6 bases. The CDR3 extends over 16 amino acids. Germline V gene data show CDR1 as MGHRA and CDR2 as YSYEKL. The part of the CDR3 DNA that was read is TGCGCCAGCAGCCAAAAGGTTCAGGGGTACGGCGTGGAA. Its protein product is CASSQKVQGYGVE. The whole CDR3 sequence reads CASSQKVQGYGVEAFF.

A note on this clone: With the read ending 3 residues before the CDR3 end, the germline J gene is used to fill in that end. The V call is TRBV7-9, the J call TRBJ1-2, with 9 bases fitting TRBD1. This CDR3 comprises 13 residues. Germline assignment: CDR1 SEHNR and CDR2 FQNEAQ (reference sequence). Trimming cost V 5 bases and J 4 bases; bases outside gene matches: 2. The CDR3 here is CASSVTGGYGYTF. CDR3 DNA (partial): TGTGCCAGCAGCGTGACAGGGGGCTATGGC.

Notes on this clone: The CDR3 is cut off 3 residues early in the read; its end comes from the germline J gene. This rearrangement joins TRBV29-1 to TRBJ2-1; D may be TRBD2 (5 bases). The CDR3 contains 12 residues. Trimming took 5 bases from V and 2 from J, leaving 7 bases between them. Germline V gene lookup returns CDR1 SQVTM and CDR2 ANQGSEA. CDR3 residues: CSVLTTYNEQFF. CDR3 DNA (partial): TGCAGCGTTTTGACTACCTACAATGAG.

Comments on this clone: Read coverage stops 3 residues before the CDR3 terminus; the germline J gene supplies the remainder. This sequence joins TRBV20-1 and TRBJ2-3; D is perhaps TRBD2 (6 bases). In germline, CDR1 is DFQATT, CDR2 SNEGSKA (reference sequence). The CDR3 runs to 15 residues. V lost 2 bases, J lost 2 bases, and 14 bases lay in between. The CDR3 DNA, read in part, is TGCAGTGCTAGATCACTGGACTACTACACAGATACG. It is translated as CSARSLDYYTDT. The CDR3 reads in full as CSARSLDYYTDTQYF.

Details on this clone: Read sequence stops 3 residues before the CDR3 end, and the germline J gene provides the missing end. This rearrangement joins TRBV7-9 to TRBJ1-2, with D possibly TRBD1 on 6 matching bases. Germline V lookup: CDR1 SEHNR, CDR2 FQNEAQ (reference sequence). The CDR3 is 15 residues long. Partial CDR3 DNA: TGTGCCAGCAGCTCCGGGCGGGGGCTCTCCTACGAC. This translates into CASSSGRGLSYD. The CDR3 as a whole reads CASSSGRGLSYDYTF.

As for this clone: The read halts 3 residues ahead of the CDR3 end, with the missing end drawn from the germline J gene. The chain has TRBV20-1 and TRBJ2-3, with a possible D match to TRBD1 (6 bases). The CDR3 is 13 residues long. V lost 6 bases and J 4 bases, leaving 14 bases between the germline ends. Germline V gives CDR1 DFQATT, CDR2 SNEGSKA (reference sequence). The CDR3 spells CSARGHNADTQYF. The sequenced CDR3 bases are TGCAGTGCGAGGGGACATAATGCAGATACG.

As concerns this clone: The read gets to within 3 residues of the CDR3 end, and the germline J gene fills in the rest. The chain has TRBV20-1 and TRBJ1-1; 7 nucleotides agree with TRBD1. The junction had 9 bases not matched to a gene; V was cut back by 6 bases and J by 5 bases. This CDR3 is 13 amino acids long. Looked up from germline, CDR1 is DFQATT and CDR2 is SNEGSKA (reference sequence). CDR3: CSAARGFGTEAFF. CDR3 DNA (partial): TGCAGTGCCGCCAGGGGGTTTGGAACTGAA.

The CDR3 here is CASSDSSVEAFF. The sequenced part of the CDR3 DNA is TGTGCCAGCAGTGACTCATCCGTTGAA. This chain links TRBV6-4 with TRBJ1-1, with D hard to call. Read coverage stops 3 residues before the CDR3 terminus; the germline J gene supplies the remainder. V was shortened by 0 bases and J by 7 bases, with 6 bases between the two germline ends. Germline V gene data show CDR1 as MRHNA and CDR2 as SNTAGT. There are 12 residues in the CDR3.

Notes on this clone: Read sequence stops 3 residues before the CDR3 end, and the germline J gene provides the missing end. The gene calls are TRBV2 and TRBJ1-4; possible D gene TRBD1, 5 bases. This CDR3 spans 15 amino acids. V dropped 1 base and J dropped 8 bases, with 14 bases sitting between them. Germline loops: CDR1 SNHLY, CDR2 FYNNEI. The CDR3 region is CASSEGAGPREKLFF. The covered CDR3 bases are TGTGCCAGCAGTGAAGGGGCGGGGCCTCGGGAAAAA.

Concerning this clone itself: The read comes to an end 3 residues before the CDR3 does, leaving the germline J gene to fill in the end. This rearrangement joins TRBV15 to TRBJ2-1; 9 nucleotides match TRBD2. Trimming cost V 0 bases and J 6 bases; bases outside gene matches: 3. Germline CDR1 LNHNV, CDR2 YYDKDF (reference sequence). CDR3 size: 15 residues. The CDR3 DNA, read in part, is TGTGCCACCAGCAGAGATCTAGCGGGAAGCAATGAG. As protein: CATSRDLAGSNE. The complete CDR3 sequence is CATSRDLAGSNEQFF.

With regard to this clone: The read finishes 3 residues shy of the CDR3 end, and the germline J gene is used to complete it. The chain is built from TRBV7-6 and TRBJ2-3; 10 bases line up with TRBD2. The V gene end was trimmed by 1 base and the J gene end by 1 base; junction bases not matched to a gene: 2. The CDR3 extends over 16 amino acids. The V gene's germline CDR1 is SGHVS and CDR2 FNYEAQ. The DNA read from the CDR3 is TGTGCCAGCAGCTTAGGGACTAGCGGACGCACAGATACG. Its translation: CASSLGTSGRTDT. The CDR3 in its entirety is CASSLGTSGRTDTQYF. The full variable domain, with the rest looked up from reference TRBV7-6 and TRBJ2-3, is GAGVSQSPRYKVTKRGQDVALRCDPISGHVSLYWYRQALGQGPEFLTYFNYEAQQDKSGLPNDRFSAERPEGSISTLTIQRTEQRDSAMYRCASSLGTSGRTDTQYFGPGTRLTVL.

Notes on this clone: From the germline J gene comes the end of the CDR3, since the read stops 3 residues before it. Other DNA sequences in the same sample also yield this CDR3. The chain has TRBV7-2 and TRBJ1-3; D is unresolved. The V and J ends lost 5 bases and 0 bases respectively, with 8 bases between them. The germline V gene encodes CDR1 SGHTA and CDR2 FQGNSA. The CDR3 loop spans 14 amino acids. Incomplete CDR3 DNA: TGTGCCAGCAGCCCCTGGGCCTCTGGAAACACC. Translated: CASSPWASGNT. Given in full, the CDR3 is CASSPWASGNTIYF.

For this clone: The read terminates 3 residues before the CDR3 end, so the remaining end is supplied by the germline J gene. The V call is TRBV28, the J call TRBJ1-6, with D unresolved. There are 12 residues in the CDR3. CDR1 and CDR2 from the germline V gene are MDHEN and SYDVKM. The covered CDR3 bases are TGTGCCAGCAGTCGTCCGAATAGTCCC. It codes for CASSRPNSP. From start to end, the CDR3 is CASSRPNSPLHF. Looking up the rest from reference TRBV28 and TRBJ1-6 gives the full variable domain: DVKVTQSSRYLVKRTGEKVFLECVQDMDHENMFWYRQDPGLGLRLIYFSYDVKMKEKGDIPEGYSVSREKKERFSLILESASTNQTSMYLCASSRPNSPLHFGNGTRLTVT.

Turning to this clone: The read ends 3 residues early relative to the CDR3; the germline J gene fills the gap. The chain uses TRBV7-9 and TRBJ1-2, with D unresolved. The CDR3 length is 15 residues. Germline V gene lookup returns CDR1 SEHNR and CDR2 FQNEAQ (reference sequence). CDR3 DNA (partial): TGTGCCAGCAGCACCACTAGCGGGAGGGCCCATGAC. Translation gives CASSTTSGRAHD. The whole CDR3 protein is CASSTTSGRAHDYTF.

As concerns this clone: The read gets to within 3 residues of the CDR3 end, and the germline J gene fills in the rest. V is TRBV7-9 and J is TRBJ1-3, with no clear D. Germline V gene sequence: CDR1 SEHNR, CDR2 FQNEAQ (reference sequence). The V gene lost 3 bases and the J gene lost 4 bases, with 7 bases spanning the gap. The CDR3 extends over 13 amino acids. The CDR3 bases that were read are TGTGCCAGCAGCTTGATTCTAGGAAACACC. It encodes CASSLILGNT. The full CDR3 sequence reads CASSLILGNTIYF.